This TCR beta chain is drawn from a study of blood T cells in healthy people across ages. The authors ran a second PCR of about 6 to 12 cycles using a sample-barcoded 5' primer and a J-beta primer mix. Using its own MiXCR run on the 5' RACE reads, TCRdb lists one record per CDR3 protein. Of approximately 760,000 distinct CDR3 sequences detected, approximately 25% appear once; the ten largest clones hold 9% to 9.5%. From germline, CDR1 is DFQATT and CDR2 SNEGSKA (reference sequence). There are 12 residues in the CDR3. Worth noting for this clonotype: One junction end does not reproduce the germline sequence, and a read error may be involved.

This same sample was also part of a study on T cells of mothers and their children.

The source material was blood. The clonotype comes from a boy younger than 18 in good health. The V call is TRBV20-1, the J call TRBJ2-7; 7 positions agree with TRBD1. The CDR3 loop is CSAPDRAHERYF. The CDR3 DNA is TGCAGTGCTCCAGACAGGGCCCACGAGCGGTACTTC.